This T cell receptor (beta chain) is drawn from a study of control samples from healthy donors and cancer patients. This clone was seen only a few times. The data were produced by immunoSEQ multiplex PCR, yet TCRdb's version contains in-frame clones alone and is incomplete. The table includes 70,000 or so clones, 94% detected once. Per germline, CDR1 SEHNR and CDR2 FQNEAQ (reference sequence). CDR3 size: 16 residues. V dropped 2 bases and J dropped 2 bases, with 15 bases sitting between them. Sequenced: blood. The chain uses TRBV7-9 and TRBJ1-2; D is perhaps TRBD1 (5 bases). This clonotype was sampled from a middle-aged woman in good health. CDR3 protein: CASSLILGRMNYGYTF. The CDR3 region has the DNA TGTGCCAGCAGCTTAATTCTGGGACGGATGAACTATGGCTACACCTTC.